Listed here are 17 T cell receptor beta chains from one sample, sequenced in a study of blood T cell repertoires in COVID-19. Using immunoSEQ multiplex PCR, the repertoire was profiled, and TCRdb retains in-frame clones only, with some absent. The table shows 9,500 to 12,000 clones, with roughly 85% occurring only once. The sequenced material came from peripheral blood. The receptors originated from a man aged 25 to 45 with active or convalescent COVID-19.

The chain employs TRBV9 and TRBJ2-5; the D gene is possibly TRBD2 (7 bases). Germline V gene data show CDR1 as SGDLS and CDR2 as YYNGEE. The CDR3 has 16 amino acids. Trimming shortened V by 3 bases and J by 5 bases, and 20 bases separated the two germline ends. The CDR3 region is CASSATFWGGGETQYF. CDR3 sequence (DNA): TGTGCCAGCAGCGCCACTTTCTGGGGGGGCGGTGAGACCCAGTACTTC. The whole variable domain, remainder taken from reference TRBV9 and TRBJ2-5, is DSGVTQTPKHLITATGQRVTLRCSPRSGDLSVYWYQQSLDQGLQFLIQYYNGEERAKGNILERFSAQQFPDLHSELNLSSLELGDSALYFCASSATFWGGGETQYFGPGTRLLVL.

This clone was counted a single time. This rearrangement joins TRBV4-2 to TRBJ2-1; the match to TRBD2 covers 11 bases. This CDR3 has 19 amino acids. CDR1 is LGHNA and CDR2 is YNFKEQ in the germline V gene. V trimming: 2 bases; J trimming: 0 bases; junction bases outside the gene matches: 9. As DNA, the CDR3 is TGTGCCAGCAGCCAACAACCGGGACTAGCGGCGAGCTCCTACAATGAGCAGTTCTTC. Translation gives CASSQQPGLAASSYNEQFF.

The rearrangement uses TRBV4-1 and TRBJ1-5; D remains unclear. Trimming shortened V by 0 bases and J by 6 bases, and 6 bases separated the two germline ends. CDR1 MGHRA and CDR2 YSYEKL come from the germline V gene. The CDR3 totals 13 residues. The DNA of the CDR3 is TGCGCCAGCAGCCAAGACCCGAGTCAGCCCCAGCATTTT. Translation gives CASSQDPSQPQHF.

The chain links TRBV19 to TRBJ1-6; TRBD1 matches at 11 bases. The CDR3 is made up of 15 amino acids. Germline trimming cut 10 bases from V and 10 bases from J; bases unmatched to any gene: 12. Germline V lookup: CDR1 LNHDA, CDR2 SQIVND (reference sequence). The DNA for the CDR3 is TGTGCCACCAGGACAGGGGGCAACGAGAGGTCACCCCTCCACTTT. It translates to CATRTGGNERSPLHF.

V gene TRBV9 combines with J gene TRBJ1-2, with 9 nucleotides matching TRBD1. Losses at the gene ends were 0 bases for V and 8 bases for J; bases not matched to a gene: 8. The germline gives CDR1 SGDLS, CDR2 YYNGEE. The CDR3 sequence is 15 residues long. The CDR3, as DNA: TGTGCCAGCAGCGTAGACCTACAGGGGGCGCGAGGCTACACCTTC. Its protein is CASSVDLQGARGYTF.

This sequence joins TRBV10-2 and TRBJ1-2; possibly TRBD1 for D (5 bases). CDR1 WSHSY and CDR2 SAAADI come from the germline V gene. Trimming took 6 bases from V and 4 from J, leaving 12 bases between them. The CDR3 is 13 residues long. The CDR3 reads CASRGGNGYGYTF. The DNA for the CDR3 is TGCGCCAGCAGGGGGGGTAATGGCTATGGCTACACCTTC.

V gene TRBV27 combines with J gene TRBJ2-3; D is unclear. Deletions cut 3 bases from V and 1 base from J, with 11 bases between. The length of the CDR3 is 15 residues. Germline loops: CDR1 MNHEY, CDR2 SMNVEV (reference sequence). Here the CDR3 DNA reads TGTGCCAGCAGTTTCCAGGTATCCGGCACAGATACGCAGTATTTT. Its protein product is CASSFQVSGTDTQYF.

Here the CDR3 reads CASSPLLASYNEQFF. CDR3 sequence (DNA): TGTGCCAGTAGCCCCTTACTAGCGTCCTACAATGAGCAGTTCTTC. The rearrangement links TRBV19 to TRBJ2-1; 7 bases match TRBD2. The germline CDR1 and CDR2 sequences are LNHDA and SQIVND (reference sequence). Unmatched junction bases numbered 6, after V lost 6 bases and J lost 1 base. CDR3 size: 15 residues.

This chain connects TRBV3-1 (or the pseudogene TRBV3-2) to TRBJ1-1, with a tentative D call TRBD1 (5 bases). Germline V lookup: CDR1 LGHDT, CDR2 YNNKEL (reference sequence). CDR3 size: 14 residues. Trimming cost V 0 bases and J 4 bases, with 9 bases left between them. The CDR3 nucleotides read TGTGCCAGCAGCCAAGATGGAGGGGCCACTGAAGCTTTCTTT. This gives the protein CASSQDGGATEAFF.

The genes are TRBV4-2 and TRBJ2-3; 7 nucleotides align to TRBD2. V shed 6 bases, J shed 4 bases, and the junction held 10 bases outside the gene matches. Germline-derived CDR1 and CDR2 are LGHNA and YNFKEQ. The CDR3 loop spans 15 amino acids. This CDR3 reads CASRPPGRGADTQYF. DNA of the CDR3: TGTGCCAGCAGGCCCCCGGGGAGGGGCGCAGATACGCAGTATTTT.

The rearrangement uses TRBV7-8 and TRBJ2-7; unclear D gene. Germline V gene data show CDR1 as SGHVS and CDR2 as FQNEAQ. V lost 9 bases to trimming and J lost 4 bases, with 10 bases between them. CDR3 length: 11 amino acids. The CDR3 sequence is CARACHYEQYV. In nucleotides, the CDR3 is TGTGCCAGAGCTTGCCATTACGAGCAGTACGTC.

The chain uses TRBV2 and TRBJ1-6; TRBD1 is a possible D gene (6 bases). Germline V lookup: CDR1 SNHLY, CDR2 FYNNEI. Trimming removed 6 bases from V and 10 bases from J, with 16 bases in between. This CDR3 comprises 14 residues. The CDR3: CASSPDRLESPLHF. Here the CDR3 DNA reads TGTGCCAGCAGCCCGGACAGATTGGAATCACCCCTCCACTTT. The complete variable domain, with remaining parts taken from reference TRBV2 and TRBJ1-6, reads EPEVTQTPSHQVTQMGQEVILRCVPISNHLYFYWYRQILGQKVEFLVSFYNNEISEKSEIFDDQFSVERPDGSNFTLKIRSTKLEDSAMYFCASSPDRLESPLHFGNGTRLTVT.

This chain joins TRBV10-3 and TRBJ2-7, with 7 bases lining up with TRBD1. The CDR3 consists of 14 residues. After removal of 10 bases from V and 7 bases from J, the junction contained 16 bases not matched to a gene. The germline gives CDR1 ENHRY, CDR2 SYGVKD. Here the CDR3 DNA reads TGTGCCACGTCCCGGGACAGAGGGGTTAAGGAGCAGTACTTC. It encodes CATSRDRGVKEQYF.

On this clone: A read error may account for a junction end that differs from germline. The chain employs TRBV29-1 and TRBJ1-1; 7 bases are a match to TRBD1. This CDR3 is built from 11 residues. The germline gives CDR1 SQVTM, CDR2 ANQGSEA. The CDR3 loop is CSVEGTEEAFF. The CDR3 DNA reads as TGCAGCGTGGAAGGGACAGAAGAAGCTTTCTTT.

The V call is TRBV30, the J call TRBJ2-7; maybe TRBD2 (6 bases). Germline CDR1 and CDR2: GTSNPN and SVGIG (reference sequence). The V end was cut by 1 base, the J end by 7 bases, with 11 bases between. The CDR3 contains 12 residues. CDR3 sequence reads: CAWSGRGGEQYV. The CDR3 DNA is TGTGCCTGGAGTGGAAGGGGAGGAGAGCAGTACGTC.

The V gene is TRBV4-1, the J gene TRBJ1-6; D is possibly TRBD1 (5 bases). Germline CDR1 and CDR2: MGHRA and YSYEKL. The V gene lost 2 bases and the J gene lost 10 bases, with 15 bases spanning the gap. The CDR3 has 15 amino acids. Here the CDR3 reads CASSQQGISGSPLHF. CDR3 coding DNA: TGCGCCAGCAGCCAACAGGGTATTAGTGGCTCACCCCTCCACTTT.

The chain employs TRBV7-9 and TRBJ1-5, with 8 positions matching TRBD1. V shed 1 base, J shed 9 bases, and the junction held 8 bases outside the gene matches. This CDR3 comprises 15 residues. The V gene's germline CDR1 is SEHNR and CDR2 FQNEAQ (reference sequence). DNA of the CDR3: TGTGCCAGCAGCTTAGGGATGACAGGGGAGGTGCCCCAGCATTTT. Protein: CASSLGMTGEVPQHF.